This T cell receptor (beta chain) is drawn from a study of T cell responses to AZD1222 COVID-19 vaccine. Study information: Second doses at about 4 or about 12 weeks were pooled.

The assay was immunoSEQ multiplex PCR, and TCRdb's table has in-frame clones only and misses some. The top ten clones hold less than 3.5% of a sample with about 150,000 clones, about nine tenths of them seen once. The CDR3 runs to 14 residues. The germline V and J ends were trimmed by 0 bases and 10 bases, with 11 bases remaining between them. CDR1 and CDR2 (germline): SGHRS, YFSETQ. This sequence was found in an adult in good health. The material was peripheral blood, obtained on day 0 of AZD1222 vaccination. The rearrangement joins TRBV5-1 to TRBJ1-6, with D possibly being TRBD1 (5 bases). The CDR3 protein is CASSLDRQNSPLHF. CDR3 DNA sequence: TGCGCCAGCAGCTTGGACAGGCAAAACTCACCCCTCCACTTT.